The rows below give T cell receptor beta chains drawn from one sample of a study of human T cells and chemical hapten exposure. TCRdb independently ran MiXCR on the reads; one entry per CDR3 protein. The data contain 120,000 or so distinct CDR3 sequences, over 6.5% of them singletons. Material: whole blood. The receptors stem from a human donor in good health. Some clones in this sample may be carry-over from other donors' samples. The conserved cysteine and the conserved F or W are not part of the CDR3 here. Each record gives: J gene, V gene, CDR3 protein.

TRBJ2-5,TRBV5-1,ASSPEGNQETQY
TRBJ1-1,TRBV9,ASSVQFNRGSTEAF
TRBJ2-2,TRBV9,ASSPRQVLNTGELF
TRBJ1-5,TRBV18,ASSPGQNSNQPQH
TRBJ2-1,TRBV5-1,ASRGGVNEQF
TRBJ2-3,TRBV24-1,ATSDRGGTDTQY
TRBJ2-1,TRBV3-1,ASSQDGKLDNEQF
TRBJ2-7,TRBV7-9,ASSLPGGQEQY
TRBJ1-5,TRBV7-2,ASSLEGHYQPQH
TRBJ2-7,TRBV20-1,SATRPRDVEQY
TRBJ2-5,TRBV18,ASSQRTQETQY
TRBJ1-4,TRBV20-1,SAIPGTGGEKLF
TRBJ2-5,TRBV12-3/TRBV12-4,ASSLWGASQETQY
TRBJ1-2,TRBV2,ASRFALNYGYT
TRBJ2-5,TRBV18,ASSTTDRGLGEETQY
TRBJ2-7,TRBV6-6,ASSWTSGDSYEQY
TRBJ1-2,TRBV20-1,SSDRGGTNYGYT
TRBJ1-4,TRBV6-1,ASSEGGSANEKLF
TRBJ2-3,TRBV6-1,ASKGPGGDSTDTQY
TRBJ2-3,TRBV5-4,ASSLGLAGGGPDTQY
TRBJ1-1,TRBV5-1,ASSPLDVNTEAF
TRBJ1-1,TRBV29-1,SVEDLAGGGNTEAF
TRBJ1-1,TRBV6-2/TRBV6-3,ASSFHREGAEAF